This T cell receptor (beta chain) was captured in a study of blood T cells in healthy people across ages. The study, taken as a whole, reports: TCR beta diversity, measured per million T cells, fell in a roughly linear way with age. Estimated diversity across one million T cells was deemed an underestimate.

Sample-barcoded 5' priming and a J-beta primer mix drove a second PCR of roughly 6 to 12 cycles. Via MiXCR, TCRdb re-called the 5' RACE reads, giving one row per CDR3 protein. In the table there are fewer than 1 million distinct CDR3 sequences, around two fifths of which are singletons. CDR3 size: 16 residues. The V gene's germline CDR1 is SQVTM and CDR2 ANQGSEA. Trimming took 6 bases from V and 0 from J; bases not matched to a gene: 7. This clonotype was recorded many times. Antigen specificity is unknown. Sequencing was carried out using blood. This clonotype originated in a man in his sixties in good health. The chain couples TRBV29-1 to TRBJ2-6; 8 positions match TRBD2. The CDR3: CSVWSGGLSGANVLTF. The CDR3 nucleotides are TGCAGCGTCTGGTCGGGGGGGCTCTCTGGGGCCAACGTCCTGACTTTC.